These T cell receptor beta chains were read from a single sample in a study of T cells in localized non-small cell lung cancer. Some clones are missing from TCRdb's copy, which holds only in-frame ones; the method was immunoSEQ multiplex PCR. This table holds 52,000 or so clones, over 80% found once. The sample consisted of peripheral blood mononuclear cells, taken before any cancer treatment. The source of these receptors is a man aged 40 to 70 with stage III lung adenocarcinoma. CDR3s include the opening cysteine and the closing phenylalanine or tryptophan. D genes are given only for firm matches. Some rows mark clone size as missing; the rest say once, few, many or name a class of expanded clone.

d_gene,j_gene,v_gene,abundance,CDR3nt,CDR3aa
.,TRBJ1-3,TRBV10-2,.,TGCGCCAGCAGTGACGTTGGAAACACCATATATTTT,CASSDVGNTIYF
.,TRBJ1-2,TRBV5-1,.,TGCGCCAGCACCCGAACTACGGAAGATAACTATGGCTACACCTTC,CASTRTTEDNYGYTF
.,TRBJ1-2,TRBV2,.,TGTGCCAACGGAGATGAGGCCTCTGAAGGCTACACCTTC,CANGDEASEGYTF
TRBD2,TRBJ2-1,TRBV12-5,.,TGTGCTAGTGGTTTGTTAGTAGCGGGAGCTTTCAATGAGCAGTTCTTC,CASGLLVAGAFNEQFF
.,TRBJ1-3,TRBV5-1,.,TGCGCCAGCAGCAGTATAGTAGTTGGGGCGAGCTCTGGAAACACCATATATTTT,CASSSIVVGASSGNTIYF
.,TRBJ2-7,TRBV7-2,.,TGTGCCAGCAGCTCTTGGACAGCTTACGAGCAGTACTTC,CASSSWTAYEQYF
TRBD1,TRBJ2-3,TRBV27,.,TGTGCCAGCAGTATCAATCCGGGACAGGGCACAGATACGCAGTATTTT,CASSINPGQGTDTQYF
.,TRBJ2-2,TRBV9,.,TGTGCCAGCAGCGTAGGAGGGGGTTATGGCACCGGGGAGCTGTTTTTT,CASSVGGGYGTGELFF
TRBD2,TRBJ2-5,TRBV18,.,TGTGCCAGCTCACCCTCAGACCGGAGAAACGGACTAGCGAGGCAAGAGACCCAGTACTTC,CASSPSDRRNGLARQETQYF
.,TRBJ2-7,TRBV7-9,.,TGTGCCAGCAGCCCGCCTCAGGGGCTCGAGCAGTACTTC,CASSPPQGLEQYF
TRBD2,TRBJ2-3,TRBV13,few,TGTGCCAGCAGCTGGACTAGCGGGGGACCCACAGATACGCAGTATTTT,CASSWTSGGPTDTQYF
.,TRBJ1-4,TRBV4-3,.,TGCGCCAGCAGCGACAGCCAGAATGAAAAACTGTTTTTT,CASSDSQNEKLFF
.,TRBJ2-1,TRBV9,.,TGTGCCAGCAGCGTGAAAGGGGGGGATTACAATGAGCAGTTCTTC,CASSVKGGDYNEQFF
.,TRBJ1-5,TRBV2,.,TGTGCCAGCAGCGGTGGGAGAGGCCAGCCCCAGCATTTT,CASSGGRGQPQHF
.,TRBJ2-5,TRBV5-6,.,TGTGCCAGCAGCGACTTGGGGCAGGGGATGGAGACCCAGTACTTC,CASSDLGQGMETQYF
.,TRBJ1-2,TRBV4-2,.,TGTGCCAGCAGCCCCGAAAATCCCGGACAGAGAAACTATGGCTACACCTTC,CASSPENPGQRNYGYTF
.,TRBJ1-3,TRBV4-1,few,TGCGCCAGCAGCCAAGACCAGTACACCATATATTTT,CASSQDQYTIYF
.,TRBJ2-3,TRBV7-2,.,TGTGCCAGCAGCTTAGTCAGCCACACAGATACGCAGTATTTT,CASSLVSHTDTQYF
.,TRBJ1-1,TRBV14,.,TGTGCCAGCAGCCAATCGCGGACAGCGAACACTGAAGCTTTCTTT,CASSQSRTANTEAFF
TRBD1,TRBJ2-4,TRBV28,.,TGTGCCAGCAGGGGGGGTGCAGGGGGCGGTAACATTCAGTACTTC,CASRGGAGGGNIQYF
.,TRBJ2-5,TRBV18,.,TGTGCCAGCTCCCCCGCCTACCAAGAGACCCAGTACTTC,CASSPAYQETQYF
.,TRBJ2-1,TRBV5-1,.,TGCGCCAGCAGCTTGGCCCCGGGCCCCTACAATGAGCAGTTCTTC,CASSLAPGPYNEQFF
.,TRBJ1-4,TRBV10-3,.,TGTGCCATCAGCCGGCAGGATAATGAAAAACTGTTTTTT,CAISRQDNEKLFF
TRBD1,TRBJ2-1,TRBV7-9,once,TGTGCCAGCAGCTACCCTCCCGGGACAGCCGTATACAATGAGCAGTTCTTC,CASSYPPGTAVYNEQFF
.,TRBJ2-3,TRBV7-2,.,TGTGCCAGCAGCTTTCCCCCGACAGATACGCAGTATTTT,CASSFPPTDTQYF
.,TRBJ1-6,TRBV9,.,TGTGCCAGCAGCGTAGAAGACAGATATTCACCCCTCCACTTT,CASSVEDRYSPLHF